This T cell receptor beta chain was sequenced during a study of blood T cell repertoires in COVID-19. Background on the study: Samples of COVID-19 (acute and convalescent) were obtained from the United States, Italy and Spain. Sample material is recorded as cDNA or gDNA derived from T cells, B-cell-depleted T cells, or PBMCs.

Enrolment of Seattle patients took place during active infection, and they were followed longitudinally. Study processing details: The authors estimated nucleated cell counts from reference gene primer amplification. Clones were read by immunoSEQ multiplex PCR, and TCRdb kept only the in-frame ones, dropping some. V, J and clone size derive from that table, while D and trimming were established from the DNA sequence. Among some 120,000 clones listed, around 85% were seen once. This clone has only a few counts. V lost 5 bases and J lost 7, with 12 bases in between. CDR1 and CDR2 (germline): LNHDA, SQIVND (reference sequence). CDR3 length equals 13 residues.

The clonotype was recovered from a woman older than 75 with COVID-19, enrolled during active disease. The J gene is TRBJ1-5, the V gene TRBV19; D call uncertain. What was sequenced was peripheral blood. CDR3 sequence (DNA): TGTGCCAGTAGTGGAGGGAGCAGGCAGCCCCAGCATTTT. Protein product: CASSGGSRQPQHF.